Below, 18 T cell receptor beta chains from the same sample are listed, as sequenced in a study of cytomegalovirus exposure and HLA in healthy donors. PCR used 60 Vbeta primers and 13 Jbeta primers. Measured with immunoSEQ multiplex PCR; TCRdb has only the in-frame clones, and not every one. This table has over 70,000 clones, approximately 80% appearing once. Sequenced sample: PBMCs. Receptor source: a man aged 45 to 65 in good health and CMV-seropositive.

The V and J genes are TRBV19 and TRBJ1-5; the D is unclear. Trimming removed 1 base at V and 1 base at J, with 11 bases between. Germline CDR1 and CDR2: LNHDA and SQIVND (reference sequence). This CDR3 has 16 residues. CDR3 sequence (DNA): TGTGCCAGTAGTATAGGGGTGACACCGAGCAATCAGCCCCAGCATTTT. Residues: CASSIGVTPSNQPQHF.

A few counts support this clone. The chain links TRBV5-4 to TRBJ2-7; D is possibly TRBD2 (5 bases). The V end was cut by 3 bases, the J end by 0 bases, with 10 bases between. CDR1 and CDR2 from the germline V gene are SGHNT and YYREEE (reference sequence). The CDR3 covers 14 residues. For the CDR3, the DNA is TGTGCCAGCAGCTACGGACTGGACTCCTACGAGCAGTACTTC. It yields the protein CASSYGLDSYEQYF.

Concerning this clone: A much more abundant neighbour one base away suggests this may be a read error. This chain connects TRBV7-9 to TRBJ2-3; D is undetermined. The CDR3 is 14 residues long. CDR1 and CDR2 (germline): SEHNR, FQNEAQ (reference sequence). The ends were cut back, 1 base at V and 0 bases at J, with 5 bases in the middle. In DNA, the CDR3 is TGTGCCAGCAGCTTAGATAGCAGCACAGATACGCAGTATTTT. Amino acid sequence: CASSLDSSTDTQYF.

The V gene is TRBV4-2, the J gene TRBJ2-1, with a weak D call TRBD2 (5 bases). This CDR3 is built from 15 residues. The V gene's germline CDR1 is LGHNA and CDR2 YNFKEQ. V lost 3 bases, J lost 0 bases, and 9 bases lay in between. The CDR3 DNA is TGTGCCAGCAGCCAGGAGGCATTCTCCTACAATGAGCAGTTCTTC. This sequence encodes CASSQEAFSYNEQFF.

V gene TRBV4-2 combines with J gene TRBJ1-1; 8 nucleotides align to TRBD1. Germline V gene data show CDR1 as LGHNA and CDR2 as YNFKEQ. There are 15 residues in the CDR3. The V and J ends lost 4 bases and 1 base, in that order; junction bases with no gene match: 5. The chain's CDR3 is CASSLLTGENTEAFF. DNA of the CDR3: TGTGCCAGCAGCCTCCTGACAGGGGAGAACACTGAAGCTTTCTTT.

This clone was found a few times. The CDR3 spells CASSPGQGIGELFF. The CDR3 DNA follows: TGTGCCAGCTCACCCGGACAGGGCATCGGGGAGCTGTTTTTT. This chain links TRBV18 with TRBJ2-2; 8 bases map to TRBD1. This CDR3 spans 14 amino acids. The junction had 4 bases not matched to a gene; V was cut back by 3 bases and J by 7 bases. CDR1 and CDR2 from the germline V gene are KGHSH and LQKENI. Using reference TRBV18 and TRBJ2-2 for the parts outside the CDR3, the full variable domain is NAGVMQNPRHLVRRRGQEARLRCSPMKGHSHVYWYRQLPEEGLKFMVYLQKENIIDESGMPKERFSAEFPKEGPSILRIQQVVRGDSAAYFCASSPGQGIGELFFGEGSRLTVL.

The genes are TRBV7-8 and TRBJ2-2, with D possibly matching TRBD2 (6 bases). V lost 2 bases, J lost 3 bases, and 19 bases lay in between. Germline V gene data show CDR1 as SGHVS and CDR2 as FQNEAQ. This CDR3 contains 18 residues. CDR3 protein: CASSLIGGVHSDTGELFF. DNA for the CDR3: TGTGCCAGCAGCTTAATAGGCGGGGTCCACTCGGACACCGGGGAGCTGTTTTTT.

This rearrangement joins TRBV7-9 to TRBJ1-2; 7 positions match TRBD1. With 1 base clipped from V and 9 bases from J, the junction kept 14 bases outside the gene matches. The CDR3 extends over 16 amino acids. The germline CDR1 and CDR2 sequences are SEHNR and FQNEAQ (reference sequence). DNA of the CDR3: TGTGCCAGCAGCTTAGGACTCAGACAGGGAATTGAGAGCTACACCTTC. It encodes CASSLGLRQGIESYTF.

The gene calls are TRBV10-1 and TRBJ2-2, with D hard to call. V lost 5 bases and J lost 5, with 6 bases in between. CDR3 length: 12 amino acids. Germline CDR1 reads WNHNN; CDR2 reads SYGVQD (reference sequence). The CDR3 protein is CASSLPTGELFF. The CDR3 coding sequence is TGCGCCAGCAGTCTTCCTACCGGGGAGCTGTTTTTT.

V is TRBV7-6 and J is TRBJ2-7; 8 positions agree with TRBD1. After removal of 4 bases from V and 3 bases from J, the junction contained 11 bases not matched to a gene. The CDR3 is 16 amino acids. Germline V gives CDR1 SGHVS, CDR2 FNYEAQ. CDR3 DNA: TGTGCCAGCAGCTCCACATCTCAGGGGGCGTTCTACGAGCAGTACTTC. Translating gives CASSSTSQGAFYEQYF.

Turning to this clone: One end of the junction is discordant with germline, which a read error may explain. The rearrangement links TRBV2 to TRBJ2-4; no clear D gene. The length of the CDR3 is 12 residues. Germline CDR1 is SNHLY and CDR2 is FYNNEI. CDR3 sequence reads: CASSPTVNSQYF. The CDR3 nucleotides read TGTGCCAGCAGCCCAACCGTAAACAGTCAGTACTTC.

This clone was seen just once. This chain joins TRBV27 and TRBJ2-5, with 13 bases identical to TRBD2. The end of the DNA is better explained by TRBJ2-7, so the J call may be wrong. The length of the CDR3 is 16 residues. The germline V gene has CDR1 MNHEY and CDR2 SMNVEV (reference sequence). This CDR3 reads CASSPGTSGDNYEQYF. The CDR3 nucleotides read TGTGCCAGCAGCCCCGGGACTAGCGGGGATAACTACGAGCAGTACTTC.

This chain joins TRBV9 and TRBJ2-5; tentative D call: TRBD1 (6 bases). From germline, CDR1 is SGDLS and CDR2 YYNGEE. V lost 4 bases and J lost 4, with 14 bases in between. This CDR3 region has 14 residues. The CDR3 loop reads CASSPLTGTETQYF. CDR3 DNA sequence: TGTGCCAGCAGCCCCCTTACAGGGACAGAGACCCAGTACTTC.

The gene calls are TRBV2 and TRBJ2-7; no reliable D call. Per germline, CDR1 SNHLY and CDR2 FYNNEI. V was trimmed by 4 bases and J by 0 bases, leaving 13 bases between them. This CDR3 comprises 15 residues. This chain's CDR3 is CASSVRVLSSYEQYF. The CDR3 DNA follows: TGTGCCAGCAGTGTTCGAGTCCTAAGCTCCTACGAGCAGTACTTC.

The CDR3 sequence is CASSAQRAGETQYF. In nucleotides, the CDR3 is TGTGCCAGCAGCGCCCAGCGGGCGGGAGAGACCCAGTACTTC. The gene calls are TRBV9 and TRBJ2-5; maybe TRBD2 (6 bases). Trimming left V 3 bases short and J 4 bases short, with 13 bases between. The germline gives CDR1 SGDLS, CDR2 YYNGEE. The CDR3 is 14 residues long.

The CDR3 nucleotides read TGCGCCAGCAGTCAACCCGGGGGACTAGCGGGAGAGGGGGAGCAGTTCTTC. This translates into CASSQPGGLAGEGEQFF. The chain links TRBV23-1 to TRBJ2-1; 14 nucleotides match TRBD2. TRBV23-1 is assigned to the ORF class and has an uncertain function. The V gene end was trimmed by 2 bases and the J gene end by 10 bases; junction bases not matched to a gene: 10. The CDR3 is made up of 17 amino acids.

The genes are TRBV19 and TRBJ1-5; D not certain. The CDR3 contains 15 residues. V lost 1 base and J 3 bases, leaving 10 bases between the germline ends. From germline, CDR1 is LNHDA and CDR2 SQIVND (reference sequence). The CDR3 sequence is CASSIGSEYNQPQHF. The CDR3 DNA sequence: TGTGCCAGTAGTATAGGCAGCGAATACAATCAGCCCCAGCATTTT.

This sequence joins TRBV11-2 and TRBJ2-2; 12 positions agree with TRBD2. The J segment lost 8 bases and the V segment lost 0 bases, leaving 7 bases of the junction unmatched. Germline-derived CDR1 and CDR2 are SGHAT and FQNNGV. This CDR3 spans 17 amino acids. Here the CDR3 reads CASSLDPASGREGELFF. CDR3 bases: TGTGCCAGCAGCTTAGATCCCGCTAGCGGGAGGGAAGGGGAGCTGTTTTTT.